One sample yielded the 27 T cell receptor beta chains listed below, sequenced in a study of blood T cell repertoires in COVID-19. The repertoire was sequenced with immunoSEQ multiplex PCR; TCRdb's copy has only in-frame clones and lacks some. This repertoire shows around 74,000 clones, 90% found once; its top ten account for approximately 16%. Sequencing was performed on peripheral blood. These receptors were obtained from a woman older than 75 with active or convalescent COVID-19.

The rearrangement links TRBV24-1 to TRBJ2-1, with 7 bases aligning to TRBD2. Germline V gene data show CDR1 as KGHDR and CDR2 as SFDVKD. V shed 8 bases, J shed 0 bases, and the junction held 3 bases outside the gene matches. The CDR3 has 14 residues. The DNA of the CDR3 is TGTGCCACCACGAGCGGGGACTCCTACAATGAGCAGTTCTTC. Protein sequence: CATTSGDSYNEQFF.

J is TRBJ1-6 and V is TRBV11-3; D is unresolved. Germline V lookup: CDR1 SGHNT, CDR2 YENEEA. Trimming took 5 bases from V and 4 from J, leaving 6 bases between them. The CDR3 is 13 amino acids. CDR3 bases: TGTGCCAGCAGCCAACAATATAATTCACCCCTCCACTTT. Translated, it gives CASSQQYNSPLHF.

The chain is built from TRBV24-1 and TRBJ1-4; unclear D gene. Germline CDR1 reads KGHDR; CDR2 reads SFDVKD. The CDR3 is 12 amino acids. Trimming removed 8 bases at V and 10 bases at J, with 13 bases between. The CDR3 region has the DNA TGTGCCACCACCTTAGCTAAGAGAAAACTGTTTTTT. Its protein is CATTLAKRKLFF.

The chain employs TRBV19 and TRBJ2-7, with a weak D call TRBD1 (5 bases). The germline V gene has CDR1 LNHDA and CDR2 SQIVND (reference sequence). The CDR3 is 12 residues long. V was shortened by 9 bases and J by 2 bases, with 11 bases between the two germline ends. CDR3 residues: CASQDTTYEQYF. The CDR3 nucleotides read TGTGCCAGCCAGGACACGACCTACGAGCAGTACTTC.

The CDR3 loop reads CASSRSGTSAYNEQFF. DNA of the CDR3: TGTGCCAGCTCACGATCCGGGACTAGCGCCTACAATGAGCAGTTCTTC. The chain joins TRBV18 to TRBJ2-1, with 10 bases identical to TRBD2. CDR3 length: 16 residues. CDR1 and CDR2 (germline): KGHSH, LQKENI. With V trimmed by 4 bases and J by 2 bases, 5 bases remained unmatched.

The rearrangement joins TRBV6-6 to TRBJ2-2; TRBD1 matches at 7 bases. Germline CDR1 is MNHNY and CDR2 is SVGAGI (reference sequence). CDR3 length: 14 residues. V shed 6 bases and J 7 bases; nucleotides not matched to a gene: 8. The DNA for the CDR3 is TGTGCCAGCAGCTACAGGGGATTTGACGGGGAGCTGTTTTTT. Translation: CASSYRGFDGELFF.

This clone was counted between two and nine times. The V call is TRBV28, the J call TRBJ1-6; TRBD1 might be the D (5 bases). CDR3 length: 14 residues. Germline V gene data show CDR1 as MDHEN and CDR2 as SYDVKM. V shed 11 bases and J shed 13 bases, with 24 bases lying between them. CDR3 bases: TGTGCCTGCCAAGGGGTTCCTCGGCGCGATCCCCTCCACTTT. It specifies CACQGVPRRDPLHF.

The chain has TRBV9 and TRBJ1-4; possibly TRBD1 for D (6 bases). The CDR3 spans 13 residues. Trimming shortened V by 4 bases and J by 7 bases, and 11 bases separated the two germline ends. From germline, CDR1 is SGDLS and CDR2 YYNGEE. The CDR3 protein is CASSSPQGEKLFF. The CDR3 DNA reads TGTGCCAGCAGCTCTCCACAGGGTGAAAAACTGTTTTTT.

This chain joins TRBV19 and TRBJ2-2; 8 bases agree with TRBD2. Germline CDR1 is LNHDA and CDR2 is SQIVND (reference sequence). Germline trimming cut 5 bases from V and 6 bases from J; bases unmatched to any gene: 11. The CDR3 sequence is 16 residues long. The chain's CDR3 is CASSGQRGRGAGELFF. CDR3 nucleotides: TGTGCCAGTAGTGGGCAGCGGGGGCGAGGCGCCGGGGAGCTGTTTTTT.

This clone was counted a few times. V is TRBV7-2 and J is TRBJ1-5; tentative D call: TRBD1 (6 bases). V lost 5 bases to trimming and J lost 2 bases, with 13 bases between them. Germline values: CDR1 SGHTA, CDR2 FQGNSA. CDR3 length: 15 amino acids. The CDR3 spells CASSQGGAGNQPQHF. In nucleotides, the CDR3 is TGTGCCAGCAGCCAAGGGGGGGCTGGCAATCAGCCCCAGCATTTT.

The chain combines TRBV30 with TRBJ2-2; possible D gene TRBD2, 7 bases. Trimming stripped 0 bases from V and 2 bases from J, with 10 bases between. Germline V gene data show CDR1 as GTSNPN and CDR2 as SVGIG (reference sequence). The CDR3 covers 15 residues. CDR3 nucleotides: TGTGCCTGGAGTGTTGGCGGGGGCAACACCGGGGAGCTGTTTTTT. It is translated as CAWSVGGGNTGELFF. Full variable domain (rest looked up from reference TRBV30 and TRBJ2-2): SQTIHQWPATLVQPVGSPLSLECTVEGTSNPNLYWYRQAAGRGLQLLFYSVGIGQISSEVPQNLSASRPQDRQFILSSKKLLLSDSGFYLCAWSVGGGNTGELFFGEGSRLTVL.

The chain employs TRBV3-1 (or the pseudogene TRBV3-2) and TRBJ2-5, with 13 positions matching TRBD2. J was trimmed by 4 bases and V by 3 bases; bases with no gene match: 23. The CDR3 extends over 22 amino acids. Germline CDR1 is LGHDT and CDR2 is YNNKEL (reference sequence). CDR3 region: CASSHIGTSGVLRGRVTETQYF. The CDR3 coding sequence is TGTGCCAGCAGCCATATCGGGACTAGCGGGGTTCTACGGGGTCGTGTAACAGAGACCCAGTACTTC.

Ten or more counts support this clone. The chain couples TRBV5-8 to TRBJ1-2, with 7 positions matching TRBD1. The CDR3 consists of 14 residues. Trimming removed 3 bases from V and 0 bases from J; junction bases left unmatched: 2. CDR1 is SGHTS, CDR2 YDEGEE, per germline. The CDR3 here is CASSWTGSNYGYTF. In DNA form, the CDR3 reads TGTGCCAGCAGCTGGACAGGTTCTAACTATGGCTACACCTTC.

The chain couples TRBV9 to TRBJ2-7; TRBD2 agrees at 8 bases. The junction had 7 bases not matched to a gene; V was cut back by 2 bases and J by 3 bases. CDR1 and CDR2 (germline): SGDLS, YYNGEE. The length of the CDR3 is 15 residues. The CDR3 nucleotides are TGTGCCAGCAGCGTCGGCGGGGGGCCCAACTACGAGCAGTACTTC. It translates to CASSVGGGPNYEQYF.

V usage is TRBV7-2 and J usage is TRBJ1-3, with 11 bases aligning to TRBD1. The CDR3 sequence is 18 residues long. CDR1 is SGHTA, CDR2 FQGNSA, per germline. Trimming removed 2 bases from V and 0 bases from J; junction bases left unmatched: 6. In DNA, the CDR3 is TGTGCCAGCAGCTTACGGGACAGGGGGTTAAGCTCTGGAAACACCATATATTTT. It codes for CASSLRDRGLSSGNTIYF. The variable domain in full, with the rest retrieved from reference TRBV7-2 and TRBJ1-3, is GAGVSQSPSNKVTEKGKDVELRCDPISGHTALYWYRQSLGQGLEFLIYFQGNSAPDKSGLPSDRFSAERTGGSVSTLTIQRTQQEDSAVYLCASSLRDRGLSSGNTIYFGEGSWLTVV.

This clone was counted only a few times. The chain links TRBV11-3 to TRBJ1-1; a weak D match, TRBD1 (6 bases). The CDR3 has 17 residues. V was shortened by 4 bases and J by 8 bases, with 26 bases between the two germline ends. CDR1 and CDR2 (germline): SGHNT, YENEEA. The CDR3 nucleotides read TGTGCCAGCAGCTCCCACAACAGACGGACAGTGTACGGGGAAGCTTTCTTT. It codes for CASSSHNRRTVYGEAFF.

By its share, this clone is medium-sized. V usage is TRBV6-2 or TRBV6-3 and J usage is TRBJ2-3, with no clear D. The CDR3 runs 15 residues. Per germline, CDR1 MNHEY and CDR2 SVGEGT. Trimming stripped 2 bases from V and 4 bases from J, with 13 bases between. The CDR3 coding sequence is TGTGCCAGCAGTTACCCCAAGACATTCCCAGATACGCAGTATTTT. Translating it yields CASSYPKTFPDTQYF.

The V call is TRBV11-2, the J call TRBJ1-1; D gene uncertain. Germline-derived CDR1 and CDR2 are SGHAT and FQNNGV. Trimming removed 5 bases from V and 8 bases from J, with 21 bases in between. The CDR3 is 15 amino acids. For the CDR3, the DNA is TGTGCCAGCAGCCCGAAACTTAGGGCCCGGGGAGAAGCTTTCTTT. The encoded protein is CASSPKLRARGEAFF.

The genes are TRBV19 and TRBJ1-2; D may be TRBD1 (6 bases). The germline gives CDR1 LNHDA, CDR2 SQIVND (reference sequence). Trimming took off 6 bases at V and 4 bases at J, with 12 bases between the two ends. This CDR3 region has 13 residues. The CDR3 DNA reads TGTGCCAGTAGCCCACAGGGCCCCTATGGCTACACCTTC. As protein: CASSPQGPYGYTF.

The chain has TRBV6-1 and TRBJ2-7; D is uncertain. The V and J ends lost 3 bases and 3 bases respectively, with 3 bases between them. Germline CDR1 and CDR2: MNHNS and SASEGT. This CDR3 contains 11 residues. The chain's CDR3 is CASSDLYEQYF. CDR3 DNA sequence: TGTGCCAGCAGTGACCTCTACGAGCAGTACTTC.

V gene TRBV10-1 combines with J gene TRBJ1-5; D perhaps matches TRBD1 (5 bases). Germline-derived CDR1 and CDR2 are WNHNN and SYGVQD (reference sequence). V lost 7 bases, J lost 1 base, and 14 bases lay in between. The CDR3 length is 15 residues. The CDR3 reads CASKTQGGSNQPQHF. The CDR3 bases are TGCGCCAGCAAGACTCAGGGAGGAAGCAATCAGCCCCAGCATTTT.

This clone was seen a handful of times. The CDR3 here is CASSFSGGYGYTF. CDR3 sequence (DNA): TGTGCCAGCAGCTTCTCGGGGGGTTATGGCTACACCTTC. The chain recombines TRBV5-4 with TRBJ1-2; maybe TRBD1 (5 bases). V lost 2 bases, J lost 5 bases, and 10 bases lay in between. CDR1 and CDR2 from the germline V gene are SGHNT and YYREEE (reference sequence). The CDR3 has 13 residues.

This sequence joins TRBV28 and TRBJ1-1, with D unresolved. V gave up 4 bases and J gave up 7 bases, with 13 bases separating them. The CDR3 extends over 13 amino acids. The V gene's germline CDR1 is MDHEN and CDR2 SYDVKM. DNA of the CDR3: TGTGCCAGCAGTTCTAGCGCCGGGCTTGAAGCTTTCTTT. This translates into CASSSSAGLEAFF.

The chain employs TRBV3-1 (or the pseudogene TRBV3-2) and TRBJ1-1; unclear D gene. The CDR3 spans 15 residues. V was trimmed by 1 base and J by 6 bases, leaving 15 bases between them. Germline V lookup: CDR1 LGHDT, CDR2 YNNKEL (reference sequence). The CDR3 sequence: CASSQGRLWSAEAFF. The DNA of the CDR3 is TGTGCCAGCAGCCAAGGGAGGCTGTGGTCCGCTGAAGCTTTCTTT.

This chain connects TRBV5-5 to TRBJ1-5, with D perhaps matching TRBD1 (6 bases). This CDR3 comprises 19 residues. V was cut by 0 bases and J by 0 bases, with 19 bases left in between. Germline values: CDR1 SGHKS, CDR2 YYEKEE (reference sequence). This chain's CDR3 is CASSLGLYRVRRSNQPQHF. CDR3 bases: TGTGCCAGCAGCTTGGGACTATACAGGGTTCGTCGTAGCAATCAGCCCCAGCATTTT.

The chain's CDR3 is CSVGYSYEQYF. The CDR3 coding sequence is TGCAGCGTTGGTTACTCCTACGAGCAGTACTTC. The chain is built from TRBV29-1 and TRBJ2-7; D is uncertain. Trimming stripped 4 bases from V and 0 bases from J, with 4 bases between. This CDR3 is built from 11 residues. Germline V gene sequence: CDR1 SQVTM, CDR2 ANQGSEA.

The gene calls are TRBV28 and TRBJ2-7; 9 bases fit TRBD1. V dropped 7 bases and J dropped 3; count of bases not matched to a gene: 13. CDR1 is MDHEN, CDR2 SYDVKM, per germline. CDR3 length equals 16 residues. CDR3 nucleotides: TGTGCCAGCATCACCGCCGGGACAGGGAAAAACTACGAGCAGTACTTC. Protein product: CASITAGTGKNYEQYF.